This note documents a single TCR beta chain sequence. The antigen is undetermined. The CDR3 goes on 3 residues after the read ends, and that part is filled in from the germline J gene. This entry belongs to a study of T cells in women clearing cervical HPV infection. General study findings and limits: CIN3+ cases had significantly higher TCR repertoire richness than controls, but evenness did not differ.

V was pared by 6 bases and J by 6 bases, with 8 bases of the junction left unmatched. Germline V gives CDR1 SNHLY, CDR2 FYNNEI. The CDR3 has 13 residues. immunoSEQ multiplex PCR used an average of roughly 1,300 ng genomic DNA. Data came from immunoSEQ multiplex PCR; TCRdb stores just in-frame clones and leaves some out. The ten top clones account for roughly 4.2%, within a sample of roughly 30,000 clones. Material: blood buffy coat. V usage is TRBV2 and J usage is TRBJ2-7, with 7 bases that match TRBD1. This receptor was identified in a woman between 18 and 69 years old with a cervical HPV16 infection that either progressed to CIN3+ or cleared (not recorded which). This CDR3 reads CASSRDSNVEQYF. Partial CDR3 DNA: TGTGCCAGCAGCCGGGACAGCAACGTCGAG.